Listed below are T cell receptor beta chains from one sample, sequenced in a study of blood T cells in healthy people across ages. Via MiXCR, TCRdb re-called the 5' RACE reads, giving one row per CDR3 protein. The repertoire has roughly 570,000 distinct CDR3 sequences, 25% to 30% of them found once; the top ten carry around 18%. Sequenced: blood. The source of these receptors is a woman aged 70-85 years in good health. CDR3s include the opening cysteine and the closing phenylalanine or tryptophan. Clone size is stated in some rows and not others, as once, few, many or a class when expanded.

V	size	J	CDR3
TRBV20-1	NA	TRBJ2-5	CSASLAGIGGTQYF
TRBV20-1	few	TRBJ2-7	CSAREPRSSYEQYF
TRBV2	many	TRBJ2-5	CACGTNLQETQYF
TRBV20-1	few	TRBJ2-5	CSAIPAGGRETQYF
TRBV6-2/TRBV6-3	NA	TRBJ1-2	CASRPSVGSYTF
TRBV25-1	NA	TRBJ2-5	CASSEPGGAKTQYF
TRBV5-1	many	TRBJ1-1	CASSPGTGGTEAFF
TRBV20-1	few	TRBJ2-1	CSARIAGGTYEQFF
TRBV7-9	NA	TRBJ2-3	CASSYSQGPATDTQYF
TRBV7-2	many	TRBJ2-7	CASSLNGGQGGYEQYF
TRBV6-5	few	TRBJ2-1	CASTREGTVNEQFF
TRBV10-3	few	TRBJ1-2	CAIRGSDGVNNYGYTF